Listed below are T cell receptor beta chains from one sample, sequenced in a study of shared clonotypes between healthy human individuals. Method: immunoSEQ multiplex PCR; TCRdb's copy keeps in-frame clones and lacks some. Of under 1,100,000 clones in the sample, around 82% were seen once. The sequencing input was memory CD4+ T cells from PBMCs. These receptors were collected from a man between 18 and 29 years old in good health. Some clones in this sample may be carry-over from other donors' samples. The conserved cysteine and the conserved F or W are not part of the CDR3 here.

v_call cdr3_aa
TRBV7-2 ASSSTPEIGYT
TRBV28 ASSPGGAYEQY
TRBV5-1 ASSLLTGNGYEQY
TRBV6-4 ASSDPGQGAGEQF
TRBV6-6 ASCLAGSVADTQY
TRBV27 ASSPSLGTGGRETQY
TRBV19 ASSASGRTYNEQF
TRBV5-4 ASSSGTQGGYEQY
TRBV9 ASSAYRGSTEKLF
TRBV7-3 ASSLRGRHYNEQF
TRBV11-3 ASSSNSGHTDEQY
TRBV4-2 ASSQDQGARGQPQH
TRBV7-9 ASSLRLAGGSTGELF
TRBV5-5 ASSWPGDEKLF
TRBV7-3 ASSLTAGGRTEAF
TRBV7-6 ASSPYTSGQETQY
TRBV4-1 ASSREGQGPSSGNTIY
TRBV5-8 ASSSDTNYGYT
TRBV7-2 ASSTTGTAHYEQY
TRBV30 AWILQETQY
TRBV6-1 ASSDRYEQY
TRBV5-1 ASSLAGTSGNTIY
TRBV18 ASSPRLGGQETQY
TRBV2 ASTREVGVDIQY
TRBV18 ASSTGTNSGNTIY
TRBV28 ASSLSPERYAGELF
TRBV5-6 ASSLGPQLMNTEAF
TRBV28 ASLAGNEQY